The 8 T cell receptor beta chains presented below share a single source sample, sequenced in a study of regulatory T cells in long-lasting Graves disease. Time point described: persistent/refractory GD, antithyroid drugs over 5 years with positive TRAb. Making the TCR library involved RNA that had been extracted from PBMCs. CDR3 regions were amplified by Arm-PCR using iRepertoire HTBI primers to build TCR beta libraries. TCRdb recomputed calls from the multiplex PCR reads with MiXCR, one row per CDR3 protein. The sample lists about 340,000 distinct CDR3 sequences; roughly a fifth were seen once. Sequenced material: peripheral blood mononuclear cells (PBMCs), taken when the disease was refractory, from a patient treated with antithyroid drugs. The origin of the receptors is a female donor with Graves disease.

Written as DNA, the CDR3 is TGTGCCTGGAGTTCGGGGGCGATCGGCACCGGGGAGCTGTTTTTT. Protein: CAWSSGAIGTGELFF. The chain is built from TRBV30 and TRBJ2-2; tentatively, D is TRBD1 or TRBD2 (6 bases each). Germline-derived CDR1 and CDR2 are GTSNPN and SVGIG (reference sequence). CDR3 length equals 15 residues. V dropped 2 bases and J dropped 4 bases, with 14 bases sitting between them.

The chain combines TRBV7-8 with TRBJ1-4; 9 bases match TRBD1. Looked up from germline, CDR1 is SGHVS and CDR2 is FQNEAQ. The junction had 7 bases not matched to a gene; V was cut back by 5 bases and J by 0 bases. This CDR3 comprises 17 residues. The DNA for the CDR3 is TGTGCCAGCAGCCCGGACAGGGGATTTGCAACTAATGAAAAACTGTTTTTT. Its translation: CASSPDRGFATNEKLFF.

This clonotype was picked up a small number of times. V is TRBV7-9 and J is TRBJ2-1; D remains ambiguous. The CDR3 is made up of 15 amino acids. CDR1 and CDR2 from the germline V gene are SEHNR and FQNEAQ (reference sequence). V was cut by 8 bases and J by 0 bases, with 14 bases left in between. CDR3 protein: CASSHVAPSYNEQFF. In DNA form, the CDR3 reads TGTGCCAGCTCGCACGTGGCGCCCTCCTACAATGAGCAGTTCTTC.

The rearrangement joins TRBV11-2 to TRBJ2-7; 7 bases line up with TRBD1. Germline-derived CDR1 and CDR2 are SGHAT and FQNNGV. The CDR3 consists of 14 residues. V was pared by 1 base and J by 5 bases, with 5 bases of the junction left unmatched. CDR3 sequence (DNA): TGTGCCAGCAGCTTAGCGGCCCAGGGGGACGAGCAGTACTTC. Amino acids: CASSLAAQGDEQYF.

The chain has TRBV10-3 and TRBJ1-5; D is perhaps TRBD1 (6 bases). Between the trimmed V and J ends, which lost 7 bases and 3 bases, there was a span of 13 bases. The CDR3 totals 14 residues. The germline gives CDR1 ENHRY, CDR2 SYGVKD. The CDR3 is CAIKDSGPNQPQHF. CDR3 nucleotide sequence: TGTGCCATCAAGGACAGTGGGCCCAATCAGCCCCAGCATTTT.

In its sample, this clonotype was seen many times. This chain uses TRBV2 with TRBJ2-5, with 9 bases lining up with TRBD2. The V and J ends lost 2 bases and 4 bases, in that order; junction bases with no gene match: 8. Germline CDR1 SNHLY, CDR2 FYNNEI. There are 16 residues in the CDR3. The CDR3 sequence: CASSEIVAGERETQYF. The CDR3, as DNA: TGTGCCAGCAGTGAAATTGTAGCGGGGGAGCGAGAGACCCAGTACTTC.

This clonotype came up many times. The V gene is TRBV6-2 or TRBV6-3, the J gene TRBJ1-2, with 8 bases that match TRBD1. Germline CDR1 MNHEY, CDR2 SVGEGT. This CDR3 has 14 amino acids. V lost 2 bases, J lost 6 bases, and 5 bases stayed unmatched. CDR3 DNA sequence: TGTGCCAGCAGTTACCCGCGGGACAGGAATGGCTACACCTTC. Amino acids: CASSYPRDRNGYTF.

The chain links TRBV28 to TRBJ2-2; tentatively, D is TRBD1 (6 bases). V lost 5 bases and J lost 1, with 11 bases in between. This CDR3 spans 15 amino acids. The germline gives CDR1 MDHEN, CDR2 SYDVKM. The CDR3 region is CASSPGHWNTGELFF. The CDR3 nucleotides are TGTGCCAGCAGTCCGGGACACTGGAACACCGGGGAGCTGTTTTTT.